This TCR beta chain was recorded in a study of blood T cell repertoires in COVID-19. Across the whole study: Collection of acute and convalescent COVID-19 samples took place in the United States, Italy and Spain. T cells, B-cell-depleted T cells, or PBMCs supplied cDNA or gDNA.

The study recruited people aged 18 to 89 years across approximately 24 US areas. Two negative PCRs, clearance, or symptom resolution were required of recovered Cohort 3 donors. Generated by immunoSEQ multiplex PCR, the TCRdb table keeps only in-frame clones and is missing some. Here the sample spans nearly 250,000 clones, roughly 88% being singletons. From germline, CDR1 is SEHNR and CDR2 FQNEAQ (reference sequence). The CDR3 is made up of 17 amino acids. V dropped 3 bases and J dropped 4; count of bases not matched to a gene: 12. The V and J genes are TRBV7-9 and TRBJ2-5; 9 positions agree with TRBD2. Sequencing was done on a sample of PBMCs or T cells enriched from blood (not recorded which). The sequence came from a woman aged 50 to 65 who had recovered from COVID-19. Written as DNA, the CDR3 is TGTGCCAGCAGCTTGTACAGCGGGGGGTCTAATGGAGAGACCCAGTACTTC. Translation gives CASSLYSGGSNGETQYF.